Each of the 32 T cell receptor beta chains below was sequenced from the same sample in a study of blood T cell repertoires in COVID-19. The assay was immunoSEQ multiplex PCR, and TCRdb's table has in-frame clones only and misses some. This sample yields over 200,000 clones, of which roughly nine tenths are seen a single time; 2.5% to 3.5% belongs to the top ten. The sequenced sample consisted of PBMCs or T cells enriched from blood (not recorded which). Receptors originate from a woman aged 45-59 years in a cohort exposed to, infected with or recovered from COVID-19 (not recorded which).

The chain is built from TRBV19 and TRBJ2-5; TRBD2 aligns across 11 bases. V trimming: 0 bases; J trimming: 5 bases; junction bases outside the gene matches: 11. CDR3 size: 18 residues. Germline CDR1 LNHDA, CDR2 SQIVND (reference sequence). The CDR3 sequence: CASSIDHLSGGALETQYF. In nucleotides, the CDR3 is TGTGCCAGTAGTATAGATCACCTTAGCGGGGGGGCACTGGAGACCCAGTACTTC.

The V and J genes are TRBV7-9 and TRBJ2-1, with 10 bases aligning to TRBD1. The CDR3 has 16 amino acids. CDR1 and CDR2 from the germline V gene are SEHNR and FQNEAQ (reference sequence). V lost 0 bases and J lost 2; bases outside the gene matches: 1. CDR3 in DNA: TGTGCCAGCAGCTTAGCGACAGGGGGCCCCTACAATGAGCAGTTCTTC. Its protein product is CASSLATGGPYNEQFF.

The CDR3 spells CASRQTAFNTEAFF. The CDR3 DNA reads as TGTGCCAGTAGGCAAACCGCGTTCAACACTGAAGCTTTCTTT. The chain carries TRBV19 and TRBJ1-1; D remains unclear. V was trimmed by 6 bases and J by 2 bases, leaving 13 bases between them. The germline V gene encodes CDR1 LNHDA and CDR2 SQIVND (reference sequence). The CDR3 runs 14 residues.

The rearrangement uses TRBV7-9 and TRBJ2-5; 7 bases align to TRBD1. This CDR3 region has 13 residues. With 4 bases clipped from V and 7 bases from J, the junction kept 6 bases outside the gene matches. Germline V gives CDR1 SEHNR, CDR2 FQNEAQ (reference sequence). CDR3 sequence reads: CASSSSAGGTQYF. In DNA, the CDR3 is TGTGCCAGCAGCTCAAGCGCAGGGGGGACCCAGTACTTC.

V gene TRBV18 combines with J gene TRBJ2-2; 10 bases agree with TRBD2. V shed 6 bases, J shed 0 bases, and the junction held 4 bases outside the gene matches. The CDR3 has 16 residues. Germline V CDR1 and CDR2: KGHSH, LQKENI. The CDR3 sequence: CASSRTSGPNTGELFF. CDR3 bases: TGTGCCAGCTCCCGGACTAGCGGCCCGAACACCGGGGAGCTGTTTTTT.

J is TRBJ1-1 and V is TRBV20-1, with a tentative D call TRBD1 (6 bases). Trimming stripped 3 bases from V and 5 bases from J, with 16 bases between. This CDR3 region has 14 residues. CDR1 is DFQATT, CDR2 SNEGSKA, per germline (reference sequence). The CDR3 loop is CSASSAGAGTEAFF. The DNA of the CDR3 is TGCAGTGCTAGTTCTGCGGGGGCTGGGACTGAAGCTTTCTTT.

This clone was recorded once. This chain links TRBV7-2 with TRBJ1-6, with D possibly matching TRBD1 (6 bases). From germline, CDR1 is SGHTA and CDR2 FQGNSA. V was trimmed by 6 bases and J by 10 bases, leaving 16 bases between them. CDR3 size: 14 residues. The CDR3 here is CASSRDRQWSPLHF. CDR3 nucleotide sequence: TGTGCCAGCAGTCGTGACAGGCAATGGTCACCCCTCCACTTT.

In the case of this clone: The junction does not match germline at one end; this may be a read error. The rearrangement uses TRBV7-7 and TRBJ2-5; 9 bases are a match to TRBD1. The CDR3 is 13 residues long. The germline CDR1 and CDR2 sequences are SSHAT and FNYEAQ (reference sequence). The CDR3 is CASSDRGSETQYF. The CDR3 coding sequence is TGTGCTAGCAGCGACAGGGGGTCGGAGACCCAGTACTTC.

This clone was detected only once. V is TRBV19 and J is TRBJ2-5; D possibly corresponds to TRBD2 (6 bases). The CDR3 is made up of 12 amino acids. Trimming took 6 bases from V and 9 from J, leaving 14 bases between them. Looked up from germline, CDR1 is LNHDA and CDR2 is SQIVND (reference sequence). For the CDR3, the DNA is TGTGCCAGTAGCTTCTCCGGGGGAGCCCAGTACTTC. Its protein product is CASSFSGGAQYF.

The chain carries TRBV19 and TRBJ1-1, with D uncertain. The length of the CDR3 is 14 residues. Germline CDR1 is LNHDA and CDR2 is SQIVND (reference sequence). V was shortened by 3 bases and J by 1 base, with 9 bases between the two germline ends. The CDR3 DNA reads as TGTGCCAGTAGTATTTTCGGAGCGAACACTGAAGCTTTCTTT. Encoded protein: CASSIFGANTEAFF.

This rearrangement joins TRBV11-3 to TRBJ2-7, with 11 bases fitting TRBD1. The CDR3 runs 18 residues. V shed 1 base and J 2 bases; nucleotides not matched to a gene: 10. Germline V gene data show CDR1 as SGHNT and CDR2 as YENEEA. The CDR3 reads CASSLGFGQGAFAYEQYF. In nucleotides, the CDR3 is TGTGCCAGCAGCTTAGGTTTTGGACAGGGGGCTTTCGCCTACGAGCAGTACTTC.

In its sample, this clone was seen once. This rearrangement joins TRBV5-8 to TRBJ1-4; 7 bases align to TRBD1. The germline V gene has CDR1 SGHTS and CDR2 YDEGEE. The CDR3 loop spans 15 amino acids. J gave up 7 bases and V 3 bases, and 9 bases lay outside the gene matches. The CDR3 region has the DNA TGTGCCAGCAGCTCGCGAACAGGGGTGGGTGAAAAACTGTTTTTT. It is translated as CASSSRTGVGEKLFF.

The chain uses TRBV30 and TRBJ1-5; 7 positions match TRBD1. Germline V gene data show CDR1 as GTSNPN and CDR2 as SVGIG (reference sequence). Germline trimming cut 5 bases from V and 7 bases from J; bases unmatched to any gene: 8. The CDR3 extends over 13 amino acids. The CDR3 bases are TGTGCCTGGGCCACAGGGGTGGACCAGCCCCAGCATTTT. This codes for CAWATGVDQPQHF.

The CDR3 DNA follows: TGTGCCGTCACCGGGACTAGCGGGGGGCGCTCCAATGAGCAGTTCTTC. Translation gives CAVTGTSGGRSNEQFF. The V and J genes are TRBV2 and TRBJ2-1; TRBD2 aligns across 15 bases. The CDR3 runs 16 residues. Looked up from germline, CDR1 is SNHLY and CDR2 is FYNNEI. Trimming removed 11 bases from V and 6 bases from J; junction bases left unmatched: 11.

The chain has TRBV9 and TRBJ2-1; no firm D call. V was cut by 0 bases and J by 6 bases, with 4 bases left in between. Germline V gene data show CDR1 as SGDLS and CDR2 as YYNGEE. CDR3 length: 12 residues. The CDR3 DNA sequence: TGTGCCAGCAGCGTAGTCAGCAATGAGCAGTTCTTC. Translating gives CASSVVSNEQFF.

The chain has TRBV28 and TRBJ2-2; 8 nucleotides align to TRBD1. The ends lost 8 bases at V and 3 bases at J; junction bases unmatched: 5. Per the germline V gene, CDR1 is MDHEN and CDR2 is SYDVKM. The CDR3 is 14 amino acids. CDR3 region: CASRRTGYTGELFF. The DNA for the CDR3 is TGTGCCAGCCGACGGACAGGGTACACCGGGGAGCTGTTTTTT.

The chain recombines TRBV3-1 (or the pseudogene TRBV3-2) with TRBJ2-4; D is undetermined. The CDR3 runs to 14 residues. Between the trimmed V and J ends, which lost 0 bases and 6 bases, there was a span of 9 bases. Germline V lookup: CDR1 LGHDT, CDR2 YNNKEL (reference sequence). Written as DNA, the CDR3 is TGTGCCAGCAGCCAAGAGGGCCGTGGAAACATTCAGTACTTC. It codes for CASSQEGRGNIQYF.

The J gene is TRBJ2-2, the V gene TRBV5-8; 7 bases are shared with TRBD2. This CDR3 comprises 15 residues. Germline values: CDR1 SGHTS, CDR2 YDEGEE. J was trimmed by 4 bases and V by 4 bases; bases with no gene match: 7. The CDR3 DNA is TGTGCCAGCAGCCCCCGTTGGGGGGGCACCGGGGAGCTGTTTTTT. Translation: CASSPRWGGTGELFF.

The chain links TRBV7-2 to TRBJ2-5; TRBD2 matches at 12 bases. Per germline, CDR1 SGHTA and CDR2 FQGNSA. The trim removed 5 bases at V and 2 bases at J, leaving 6 bases unmatched. This CDR3 region has 16 residues. CDR3 loop: CASSLGLAGPQETQYF. For the CDR3, the DNA is TGTGCCAGCAGCCTCGGACTAGCGGGACCTCAAGAGACCCAGTACTTC.

This clone has a handful of counts. The rearrangement joins TRBV19 to TRBJ2-7; 10 bases map to TRBD1. The V gene's germline CDR1 is LNHDA and CDR2 SQIVND (reference sequence). V shed 6 bases and J 6 bases; nucleotides not matched to a gene: 8. This CDR3 is built from 14 residues. The CDR3 region has the DNA TGTGCCAGTAGGAGGAGACAGGGGGCTTCCGAGCAGTACTTC. Its protein product is CASRRRQGASEQYF.

CDR3 protein: CASSQNQGAEAFF. The DNA of the CDR3 is TGCGCCAGCAGCCAAAACCAGGGGGCTGAAGCTTTCTTT. J is TRBJ1-1 and V is TRBV4-1; TRBD1 agrees at 7 bases. The length of the CDR3 is 13 residues. J gave up 6 bases and V 2 bases, and 3 bases lay outside the gene matches. The germline V gene has CDR1 MGHRA and CDR2 YSYEKL.

The gene calls are TRBV2 and TRBJ1-6; no definite D call. With 2 bases removed from V and 0 bases from J, the gap between germline ends came to 11 bases. CDR1 is SNHLY, CDR2 FYNNEI, per germline. This CDR3 contains 17 residues. The CDR3 spells CASSEWQASSYNSPLHF. DNA of the CDR3: TGTGCCAGCAGTGAATGGCAGGCGAGCTCCTATAATTCACCCCTCCACTTT.

The CDR3, as DNA: TGTGCCAGCAGTGTGGAAGGGGGGGCCTACAATGAGCAGTTCTTC. Protein product: CASSVEGGAYNEQFF. V gene TRBV25-1 combines with J gene TRBJ2-1; perhaps TRBD2 as D (7 bases). CDR1 MGHDK and CDR2 SYGVNS come from the germline V gene. The CDR3 length is 15 residues. V dropped 4 bases and J dropped 2 bases, with 12 bases sitting between them.

The DNA of the CDR3 is TGTGCCAGCAGCGAACAACCCGGGACTAGCGGGCGGAATACGCAGTATTTT. Translation: CASSEQPGTSGRNTQYF. The chain is built from TRBV9 and TRBJ2-3; 12 bases line up with TRBD2. The ends lost 3 bases at V and 7 bases at J; junction bases unmatched: 12. This CDR3 is built from 17 residues. CDR1 SGDLS and CDR2 YYNGEE come from the germline V gene.

The rearrangement uses TRBV5-1 and TRBJ1-2; TRBD1 aligns across 10 bases. The CDR3 is 16 residues long. V gave up 2 bases and J gave up 4 bases; unmatched junction bases: 8. Germline assignment: CDR1 SGHRS and CDR2 YFSETQ. The CDR3 sequence is CASSFQIRDRGYGYTF. CDR3 nucleotide sequence: TGCGCCAGCAGCTTCCAAATCCGGGACAGGGGCTATGGCTACACCTTC.

The chain carries TRBV6-2 or TRBV6-3 and TRBJ2-1, with 8 bases that match TRBD1. This CDR3 comprises 15 residues. V shed 6 bases, J shed 9 bases, and the junction held 13 bases outside the gene matches. In germline, CDR1 is MNHEY, CDR2 SVGEGT. The CDR3 here is CASSLEPQGAVEQFF. The CDR3 bases are TGTGCCAGCAGCCTTGAACCCCAGGGGGCGGTTGAGCAGTTCTTC.

J is TRBJ1-3 and V is TRBV4-1; a possible D gene is TRBD1 (5 bases). The CDR3 totals 17 residues. Germline V gene lookup returns CDR1 MGHRA and CDR2 YSYEKL. V gave up 3 bases and J gave up 0 bases, with 15 bases separating them. CDR3 sequence reads: CASSQKPGLRSGNTIYF. The CDR3 DNA is TGCGCCAGCAGCCAGAAACCGGGACTGCGCTCTGGAAACACCATATATTTT.

The V gene is TRBV7-6, the J gene TRBJ1-2; tentatively, D is TRBD1 (6 bases). The CDR3 length is 17 residues. Germline CDR1 and CDR2: SGHVS and FNYEAQ. Trimming took off 5 bases at V and 0 bases at J, with 19 bases between the two ends. CDR3 in DNA: TGTGCCAGCAGCCCCGCTCGACCCAGGGGTCCTAACTATGGCTACACCTTC. It specifies CASSPARPRGPNYGYTF.

This clone showed up just a few times. This chain uses TRBV28 with TRBJ1-4, with 8 nucleotides matching TRBD1. V was clipped by 1 base and J by 7 bases; unmatched bases: 5. Germline V gene sequence: CDR1 MDHEN, CDR2 SYDVKM. The CDR3 runs 15 residues. CDR3 sequence: CASSLSRGRSEKLFF. The CDR3 DNA follows: TGTGCCAGCAGTTTATCCAGGGGGCGTAGTGAAAAACTGTTTTTT.

The V gene is TRBV5-1, the J gene TRBJ2-2, with TRBD2 as a possible D gene (6 bases). This CDR3 has 16 amino acids. Germline V gene data show CDR1 as SGHRS and CDR2 as YFSETQ. V was clipped by 0 bases and J by 7 bases, with 16 bases between them. CDR3 in amino acids: CASSLAGPGRGGELFF. CDR3 bases: TGCGCCAGCAGCTTGGCCGGTCCAGGGCGGGGCGGGGAGCTGTTTTTT.

The J gene is TRBJ2-5, the V gene TRBV6-2 or TRBV6-3, with TRBD1 matching 8 bases. Trimming cost V 2 bases and J 5 bases; bases outside gene matches: 10. Germline V gives CDR1 MNHEY, CDR2 SVGEGT. The CDR3 runs to 16 residues. DNA for the CDR3: TGTGCCAGCAGTTACACAACCCAGGGGGCGCGGGAGACCCAGTACTTC. It is translated as CASSYTTQGARETQYF.

The DNA for the CDR3 is TGCAGTGCTAGTCAACCTCGCCTCCCCGAGGAAAAACTGTTTTTT. This gives the protein CSASQPRLPEEKLFF. V gene TRBV20-1 combines with J gene TRBJ1-4; no clear D. The CDR3 is 15 residues long. Trimming cost V 3 bases and J 8 bases, with 19 bases left between them. The germline CDR1 and CDR2 sequences are DFQATT and SNEGSKA (reference sequence).